Shown below are 2 T cell receptor beta chains from a single sample sequenced in a study of blood T cells in healthy people across ages. Alongside a J-beta primer mix, a sample-barcoded 5' primer served in a second PCR lasting about 7 to 12 cycles. TCRdb recomputed calls from the 5' RACE reads with MiXCR, one row per CDR3 protein. The sample yields roughly 1,700,000 distinct CDR3 sequences, 28% seen once. Sequencing used blood. The receptors derive from a woman younger than 45 in good health.

This sequence joins TRBV9 and TRBJ2-3, with D possibly matching TRBD2 (6 bases). Trimming took 0 bases from V and 1 from J, leaving 12 bases between them. CDR1 is SGDLS and CDR2 is YYNGEE in the germline V gene. The CDR3 runs 16 residues. The CDR3 nucleotides are TGTGCCAGCAGCGTAGTACTGGCTAGCGGCACAGATACGCAGTATTTT. This encodes CASSVVLASGTDTQYF.

This chain connects TRBV7-9 to TRBJ1-4; 9 bases line up with TRBD1. Trimming at V came to 5 bases and at J to 4 bases, leaving 8 bases not matched to a gene. This CDR3 contains 16 residues. Germline V CDR1 and CDR2: SEHNR, FQNEAQ (reference sequence). In DNA, the CDR3 is TGTGCCAGCAGCCCTTCCACGGGACAGGGTAATGAAAAACTGTTTTTT. Translation gives CASSPSTGQGNEKLFF.